This T cell receptor (beta chain) originates from a study of beta chain features in type 1 diabetes. Whole-study results and caveats: Significant though moderate, a shortening of TCRB CDR3s appeared in all four CD4+ subsets of Type 1 diabetes patients. Amplification by PCR could prefer shorter templates, with the same effect in patients and controls.

This CDR3 has 13 amino acids. V dropped 4 bases and J dropped 1; count of bases not matched to a gene: 1. Germline loops: CDR1 SQVTM, CDR2 ANQGSEA. This clone was seen more than once but under ten times. The antigen remains unidentified. The same CDR3 arises from other DNA sequences in this sample as well. As every portion of the isolated RNA was reverse transcribed, the sequencing read expressed TCRB transcripts. Sequencing used immunoSEQ multiplex PCR; TCRdb keeps in-frame clones, though not all of them. The data show more than 350,000 clones, around 10% seen once. Researchers reported sorting CD4+ naive, central memory, regulatory and stem cell-like memory cells via CD45RO/CCR7/CD25/CD127/CD95/CD27.

The TCR was taken from a woman younger than 30 in good health. The specimen was naive CD4+ T cells from blood. The chain links TRBV29-1 to TRBJ1-1, with 9 bases identical to TRBD1. The CDR3 loop is CSVAGQGNTEAFF. The CDR3 DNA reads as TGCAGCGTTGCGGGACAGGGGAACACTGAAGCTTTCTTT.